One and the same sample provided the 23 T cell receptor beta chains below, sequenced in a study of tumor-infiltrating lymphocytes in primary liver carcinoma. Co-extracted RNA and DNA came from around 20-30 mg of unsorted bulk tissue. The authors made TCR beta cDNA from approximately 490 ng total RNA with a constant-region primer. Researchers made the TCR beta libraries by running three nested multiplex PCR rounds with slightly modified ARM-PCR. Use of TRBV1-TRBV30 forward primers with a C-beta reverse primer characterized the first two PCR rounds, which lasted roughly 11 cycles each. TCRdb recomputed calls from the multiplex PCR reads with MiXCR, one row per CDR3 protein. This sample has fewer than 85,000 distinct CDR3 sequences; around 66% occur once, and the top ten carry roughly 28%. Material: tumor-adjacent normal liver tissue. All receptors derive from a man aged 40-49 years with primary liver carcinoma and hepatitis B virus infection.

The sample holds many counts of this clonotype. The V call is TRBV5-5, the J call TRBJ2-2, with 11 bases matching TRBD2. V was clipped by 0 bases and J by 5 bases; unmatched bases: 3. Germline lookup yields CDR1 SGHKS and CDR2 YYEKEE (reference sequence). This CDR3 comprises 16 residues. The CDR3 nucleotides are TGTGCCAGCAGCTTGGGATGGACTAGCGGGACCGGGGAGCTGTTTTTT. Its translation is CASSLGWTSGTGELFF.

This clonotype came up many times. This chain connects TRBV5-1 to TRBJ1-1, with TRBD1 matching 8 bases. Losses at the gene ends were 0 bases for V and 3 bases for J; bases not matched to a gene: 1. Germline lookup yields CDR1 SGHRS and CDR2 YFSETQ. This CDR3 has 14 residues. CDR3 loop: CASSLGQGYTEAFF. The DNA for the CDR3 is TGCGCCAGCAGCTTGGGACAGGGGTACACTGAAGCTTTCTTT.

With respect to this clonotype: Possible read error: a much larger clone is one base away. The chain is built from TRBV20-1 and TRBJ2-1; no firm D call. Per the germline V gene, CDR1 is DFQATT and CDR2 is SNEGSKA (reference sequence). This CDR3 has 12 residues. The CDR3 loop reads CRAQPNNNEQFF. In nucleotides, the CDR3 is TGCAGAGCACAGCCCAACAACAATGAGCAGTTCTTC.

The rearrangement joins TRBV6-2 or TRBV6-3 to TRBJ2-1; D remains unclear. V lost 7 bases, J lost 6 bases, and 13 bases lay in between. CDR3 length equals 13 residues. In germline, CDR1 is MNHEY, CDR2 SVGEGT. The CDR3 spells CASTYQLGNEQFF. CDR3 DNA sequence: TGTGCCAGCACTTATCAGTTGGGCAATGAGCAGTTCTTC.

This clonotype was counted between two and nine times. A much larger clone differs from this one at a single base, so this may be a read error. J is TRBJ2-7 and V is TRBV12-3 or TRBV12-4; tentative D call: TRBD2 (6 bases). Trimming stripped 3 bases from V and 1 base from J, with 13 bases between. The CDR3 runs 15 residues. The CDR3 bases are TGTGCCAGCAGTTTTGGGACGGGACTTTCCTACGAGCAGTACTTC. It specifies CASSFGTGLSYEQYF.

This clonotype was counted ten times or more. This CDR3 is missing its conserved last phenylalanine or tryptophan, likely due to a read error. This sequence joins TRBV4-3 and TRBJ2-7; D is unresolved. Germline V gene data show CDR1 as LGHNA and CDR2 as YSLEER. V lost 0 bases and J 2 bases, leaving 5 bases between the germline ends. This CDR3 comprises 13 residues. The CDR3 DNA reads TGCGCCAGCAGCCAAGATCTGCCCTACGAGCAGTACTTA. Protein product: CASSQDLPYEQYL.

V and J are TRBV11-2 and TRBJ2-1, with 7 bases identical to TRBD2. CDR1 is SGHAT, CDR2 FQNNGV, per germline. The junction had 5 bases not matched to a gene; V was cut back by 5 bases and J by 4 bases. The CDR3 has 14 residues. The CDR3 sequence is CASSGASGYNEQFF. The CDR3 nucleotides are TGTGCCAGCAGCGGGGCTAGCGGTTACAATGAGCAGTTCTTC.

As regards this clonotype: Its ends do not fully match the called genes, so a read error is possible. V is TRBV14 and J is TRBJ1-1; D call uncertain. Germline CDR1 is SGHDN and CDR2 is FVKESK. This CDR3 has 18 amino acids. CDR3 nucleotides: TGTGCCAACAGCCAAGATTGGATGACTGGTGGTGGGAACACTGAAGCTTTCTTT. It yields the protein CANSQDWMTGGGNTEAFF. Filled out from reference TRBV14 and TRBJ1-1, the complete variable domain reads EAGVTQFPSHSVIEKGQTVTLRCDPISGHDNLYWYRRVMGKEIKFLLHFVKESKQDESGMPNNRFLAERTGGTYSTLKVQPAELEDSGVYFCANSQDWMTGGGNTEAFFGQGTRLTVV.

Regarding this clonotype: One end of the junction fails to match germline, which may point to a read error. V and J are TRBV11-2 and TRBJ2-7, with TRBD1 matching 9 bases. Germline V lookup: CDR1 SGHAT, CDR2 FQNNGV. The CDR3 is 16 amino acids. CDR3 in amino acids: CACRFIQGAIHNEQYF. The CDR3 DNA sequence: TGTGCCTGCAGATTCATACAGGGGGCCATACATAACGAGCAGTACTTC.

This chain uses TRBV7-3 with TRBJ1-2, with a weak D call TRBD1 (6 bases). Germline V gene sequence: CDR1 SGHTA, CDR2 FQGTGA. This CDR3 region has 16 residues. Trimming took off 4 bases at V and 4 bases at J, with 19 bases between the two ends. CDR3 protein: CASSSSRDTTPYGYTF. The DNA of the CDR3 is TGTGCCAGCAGCTCTAGCCGGGACACAACTCCCTATGGCTACACCTTC.

The chain couples TRBV11-2 to TRBJ2-7; D perhaps matches TRBD2 (5 bases). Trimming pared 4 bases from V and 5 bases from J, leaving 18 bases between. This CDR3 region has 15 residues. Germline CDR1 and CDR2: SGHAT and FQNNGV. The CDR3 coding sequence is TGTGCCAGCAGCTCAACTTTCGCAGGAGGAGACGAGCAGTACTTC. Translating gives CASSSTFAGGDEQYF.

Concerning this clonotype itself: Mismatch with germline at one junction end may stem from a read error. This chain links TRBV4-1 with TRBJ2-5, with TRBD2 identical over 8 bases. Germline V gene data show CDR1 as MGHRA and CDR2 as YSYEKL. CDR3 length equals 13 residues. This CDR3 is CACSWPGGETQYF. The CDR3 region has the DNA TGCGCCTGCAGCTGGCCGGGAGGGGAGACCCAATACTTC.

With respect to this clonotype: A clone one base away is much larger, so this may be a read error. This rearrangement joins TRBV7-6 to TRBJ2-1; 8 bases are a match to TRBD2. Germline CDR1 SGHVS, CDR2 FNYEAQ. This CDR3 contains 15 residues. V lost 6 bases, J lost 8 bases, and 12 bases stayed unmatched. In DNA, the CDR3 is TGTGCCAGCAGTCGACGGGAGGGGCGCGCCCATGAGCAGTTCTTC. Translated: CASSRREGRAHEQFF.

About this clonotype itself: Without the conserved terminal phenylalanine or tryptophan, this CDR3 likely stems from a read error. The chain is built from TRBV29-1 and TRBJ1-2; possible D gene TRBD1, 6 bases. Germline V gives CDR1 SQVTM, CDR2 ANQGSEA. The CDR3 spans 14 residues. In nucleotides, the CDR3 is TGCAGCGTCGAAGAACGGACAGAATTTCGTGGCTACACCTCC. It codes for CSVEERTEFRGYTS.

This clonotype has at least ten counts. This chain links TRBV12-3 or TRBV12-4 with TRBJ1-3; 9 nucleotides line up with TRBD1. The CDR3 length is 14 residues. With 6 bases clipped from V and 8 bases from J, the junction kept 8 bases outside the gene matches. CDR3 DNA sequence: TGTGCCAGCAGGGGGACAGGGACCTCTTACACCATATATTTT. Translated, it gives CASRGTGTSYTIYF.

This clonotype has just a few counts. The rearrangement uses TRBV12-3 or TRBV12-4 and TRBJ2-7; 8 nucleotides line up with TRBD2. V lost 5 bases, J lost 7 bases, and 10 bases stayed unmatched. This CDR3 region has 14 residues. The CDR3 region is CASSPAGVRKEQYF. The CDR3, as DNA: TGTGCCAGCAGTCCAGCGGGAGTAAGGAAGGAGCAGTACTTC.

Regarding this clonotype: Mismatch with germline at one junction end may stem from a read error. The rearrangement links TRBV5-4 to TRBJ2-2; TRBD2 is a possible D gene (6 bases). Germline CDR1 reads SGHNT; CDR2 reads YYREEE (reference sequence). There are 16 residues in the CDR3. CDR3 coding DNA: TGTGCCAACAGCCCCGATGGCGGGGTGAACACCGGGGAGCTGTTCTTT. This gives the protein CANSPDGGVNTGELFF.

The sample holds one count of this clonotype. An end of the junction does not agree with germline; a read error may underlie this. The chain employs TRBV4-1 and TRBJ2-1, with D perhaps being TRBD1 or TRBD2 (6 bases each). This CDR3 has 17 amino acids. CDR1 is MGHRA, CDR2 YSYEKL, per germline. In DNA form, the CDR3 reads TGCGCCAACAGCCAAGGAGGGGGTCGGGATGTATACAATGAGCAGTTCTTC. Amino acid sequence: CANSQGGGRDVYNEQFF.

The V gene is TRBV11-2, the J gene TRBJ2-1; 14 nucleotides align to TRBD2. The CDR3 has 18 residues. CDR1 SGHAT and CDR2 FQNNGV come from the germline V gene. As DNA, the CDR3 is TGTGTCAACAGTTTTACCCGGACTAGCGGGAGGTCTTACAATGAGCAGTTCTTC. Protein product: CVNSFTRTSGRSYNEQFF.

The gene calls are TRBV5-4 and TRBJ2-3; D is uncertain. Trimming took 0 bases from V and 11 from J, leaving 13 bases between them. Germline lookup yields CDR1 SGHNT and CDR2 YYREEE (reference sequence). The CDR3 loop spans 13 amino acids. This CDR3 is CASSLGQGKMQYF. CDR3 sequence (DNA): TGTGCCAGCAGCTTGGGGCAAGGAAAGATGCAGTATTTT.

Points on this clonotype: This may be a read error, as it is one base from a much larger clone. The rearrangement uses TRBV29-1 and TRBJ1-1; possible D gene TRBD1, 5 bases. Germline assignment: CDR1 SQVTM and CDR2 ANQGSEA. The V end lost 1 base, the J end lost 0 bases, and 12 bases lay between the germline ends. CDR3 size: 15 residues. The CDR3 nucleotides read TGCAGCGTTGAAGGAGGGGACTCAGTGAACACTGAAGCTTTCTTT. Protein product: CSVEGGDSVNTEAFF.

Points on this clonotype: A much larger clone is a single base away; this may be a read error. Since no conserved phenylalanine or tryptophan closes the CDR3, a read error is the likely cause. The J gene is TRBJ2-1, the V gene TRBV30; 7 positions agree with TRBD1. Trimming removed 2 bases from V and 0 bases from J; junction bases left unmatched: 7. The CDR3 consists of 16 residues. Germline CDR1 and CDR2: GTSNPN and SVGIG (reference sequence). The CDR3 bases are TGTGCCTGGAGTCCAATCCGGGACAGCTCCTACAATGAGCAGTTCTGC. Translation: CAWSPIRDSSYNEQFC.

The genes are TRBV2 and TRBJ2-3, with 11 nucleotides matching TRBD2. Per the germline V gene, CDR1 is SNHLY and CDR2 is FYNNEI. The ends lost 8 bases at V and 4 bases at J; junction bases unmatched: 17. The CDR3 has 18 amino acids. The CDR3 spells CASEYAAGTSGIADTQYF. In nucleotides, the CDR3 is TGTGCCAGCGAATACGCCGCCGGGACTAGCGGTATCGCAGATACGCAGTATTTT.